Listed below are T cell receptor beta chains from one sample, sequenced in a study of CXCR3-negative and CXCR3-positive naive CD8 T cells. TCRdb reprocessed the 5' RACE reads, with one entry per CDR3 protein and no DNA. The sample spans about 98,000 distinct CDR3 sequences; the ten largest clones claim approximately 1.1%. Sequencing input: naive CXCR3+ CD8+ T cells from blood. The receptors here all came from a human donor in good health. Some clones in this sample may be carry-over from other donors' samples. Both conserved end residues are part of each CDR3.

TRBJ1-5 | TRBV20-1 | CSARDRQGGEQPQHF
TRBJ2-1 | TRBV7-8 | CASSLIRNKQFF
TRBJ2-5 | TRBV14 | CASGNRQEETQYF
TRBJ2-7 | TRBV6-2/TRBV6-3 | CASSYILTYYEQYF
TRBJ2-7 | TRBV23-1 | CASSQRTGPRYEQYF
TRBJ1-5 | TRBV20-1 | CSALSEGSNQPQHF
TRBJ1-5 | TRBV27 | CASKSPGVNQPQHF
TRBJ1-5 | TRBV21-1 | CASSNRYNPGQRNQPQHF
TRBJ2-6 | TRBV19 | CASSTASGANVLTF
TRBJ2-6 | TRBV4-3 | CASSQDPAATGANVLTF
TRBJ2-4 | TRBV5-4 | CASSLALGQRVPDIQYF
TRBJ2-1 | TRBV12-3/TRBV12-4 | CASSSPRISVTSSYNEQFF
TRBJ2-1 | TRBV29-1 | CSVERNNEQFF
TRBJ2-7 | TRBV11-2 | CASSLTSGTTYEQYF
TRBJ2-7 | TRBV3-1 | CASSQGGTTYEQYF
TRBJ1-2 | TRBV10-3 | CAISESTGGRRGYTF
TRBJ1-6 | TRBV11-3 | CASSVGGTANNSPLHF
TRBJ1-2 | TRBV5-4 | CASSSLLDRANYGYTF
TRBJ2-7 | TRBV27 | CASSLRFNPAYEQYF
TRBJ2-7 | TRBV7-2 | CASSPGQLYEQYF
TRBJ2-1 | TRBV4-1 | CASSQGGQGMGEQFF
TRBJ2-1 | TRBV5-1 | CASSSPPGNEQFF
TRBJ2-3 | TRBV7-2 | CGGDHPGTDTQYF
TRBJ2-7 | TRBV29-1 | CSVSGLAGDSYEQYF
TRBJ2-1 | TRBV7-3 | CASSPNKAPYFDEQFF
TRBJ2-2 | TRBV29-1 | CSVPGARSGFTGELFF
TRBJ2-7 | TRBV12-3/TRBV12-4 | CASSLAHTYDQYF
TRBJ1-4 | TRBV28 | CASSSPGQGHPNEKLFF
TRBJ2-1 | TRBV12-3/TRBV12-4 | CASSRGLVSYNEQFF
TRBJ2-1 | TRBV29-1 | CSVEGWGGENEQFF
TRBJ1-2 | TRBV28 | CATSGQRFYGYTF
TRBJ1-5 | TRBV29-1 | CSVELTGGPNQPQHF
TRBJ2-5 | TRBV20-1 | CSASGEAGIQETQYF
TRBJ2-5 | TRBV29-1 | CSVEGLEETQYF
TRBJ2-7 | TRBV6-2/TRBV6-3 | CASSDFLLEQYF
TRBJ1-4 | TRBV28 | CARSLFGWTGGLGEKLFF